What follows describes a single TCR beta chain. Its cognate antigen is unknown. This specimen comes from a study of OX40 agonist ivuxolimab in advanced cancers. On the study more broadly: Patients were dosed intravenously with ivuxolimab at 0.01 to 10 mg/kg every 2 weeks. General study points: At 0.1 to 3.0 mg/kg, clonal expansion of CD4+ and CD8+ blood T cells had occurred by week 6. Certain nonresponding patients likewise had low normalized T-cell clonal expansion.

This CDR3 region has 15 residues. Per the germline V gene, CDR1 is SGHNT and CDR2 is YENEEA. The ends were cut back, 5 bases at V and 1 base at J, with 11 bases in the middle. Sequencing used immunoSEQ multiplex PCR; TCRdb keeps in-frame clones, though not all of them. This repertoire shows 82,000 or so clones, approximately 85% found once; its top ten account for around 2.4%. Blood sampling was done at baseline, cycle 4 day 1, and cycle 7 day 1. Sample: CD4+ or CD8+ T cells sorted from blood, taken in a trial of the OX40 agonist ivuxolimab. The TCR was taken from an adult with an advanced solid tumor such as melanoma, head and neck, liver or kidney cancer. The gene calls are TRBV11-3 and TRBJ2-2; D possibly corresponds to TRBD2 (5 bases). As DNA, the CDR3 is TGTGCCAGCAGCCCCCTCGGGGTGAACACCGGGGAGCTGTTTTTT. The encoded protein is CASSPLGVNTGELFF.